Presented here are 16 T cell receptor beta chains from one specimen sequenced in a study of monozygotic twins with inflammatory bowel disease. TCRdb reprocessed the 5' RACE reads and stores each CDR3 protein as one record, lacking DNA. The repertoire table contains 310,000 or so distinct CDR3 sequences. The sequencing sample was made of blood. Receptor source: a human donor with ulcerative colitis or Crohn's disease, or a healthy co-twin of an affected twin (not recorded which).

The rearrangement joins TRBV6-2 or TRBV6-3 to TRBJ1-5. The CDR3 sequence is 17 residues long. Germline CDR1 and CDR2: MNHEY and SVGEGT. CDR3 protein: CASSYELADRLNQPQHF.

The rearrangement joins TRBV13 to TRBJ2-2; TCRdb's D call, TRBD1, is unchecked because there is no DNA. Germline V gene lookup returns CDR1 PRHDT and CDR2 FYEKMQ (reference sequence). CDR3 length: 17 residues. Here the CDR3 reads CASSILPGQANTGELFF.

CDR3 in amino acids: CSVGGIAGEQYF. The rearrangement joins TRBV29-1 to TRBJ2-7; checking the TCRdb D call of TRBD2 is not possible without DNA. This CDR3 has 12 residues. Germline V gene lookup returns CDR1 SQVTM and CDR2 ANQGSEA.

The genes are TRBV7-9 and TRBJ1-1; TCRdb returns TRBD1, unconfirmable since there is no DNA. CDR1 and CDR2 (germline): SEHNR, FQNEAQ (reference sequence). This CDR3 comprises 14 residues. This CDR3 is CASSIRQVPSYAFF.

The chain carries TRBV6-2 or TRBV6-3 and TRBJ2-3; no DNA is available, so the TRBD1 call from TCRdb remains unchecked. CDR1 and CDR2 (germline): MNHEY, SVGEGT. The CDR3 contains 14 residues. The CDR3 here is CASDLRGAPDTQYF.

This chain links TRBV19 with TRBJ1-5; TCRdb picks TRBD1, but there is no DNA to check that call. CDR1 LNHDA and CDR2 SQIVND come from the germline V gene (reference sequence). CDR3 length equals 16 residues. The CDR3 spells CASIPGQGYSNQPQHF.

The J gene is TRBJ2-3, the V gene TRBV20-1; TCRdb indicates TRBD1, and absent DNA this call remains unverified. Germline CDR1 and CDR2: DFQATT and SNEGSKA (reference sequence). The CDR3 is 14 residues long. The CDR3 spells CSARDWGGEDTQYF.

The V and J genes are TRBV20-1 and TRBJ2-7; TCRdb picks TRBD2, but there is no DNA to check that call. Germline V lookup: CDR1 DFQATT, CDR2 SNEGSKA (reference sequence). The CDR3 extends over 12 amino acids. CDR3 sequence: CSARVAGYEQYF.

V is TRBV2 and J is TRBJ2-2. The CDR3 length is 15 residues. Looked up from germline, CDR1 is SNHLY and CDR2 is FYNNEI. The CDR3 spells CASSEDRTNTGELFF.

V gene TRBV5-6 combines with J gene TRBJ2-6; the TCRdb D gene call, TRBD1, has no DNA to confirm it. This CDR3 comprises 15 residues. The V gene's germline CDR1 is SGHDT and CDR2 YYEEEE. CDR3 in amino acids: CASSLEGAGANVLTF.

The chain uses TRBV11-1 and TRBJ2-1; TCRdb's D gene call, TRBD2, goes unchecked for lack of DNA. The germline V gene encodes CDR1 SGHAT and CDR2 FQDESV (reference sequence). The CDR3 contains 18 residues. The chain's CDR3 is CASSLSRVIAGVNNEQFF.

This chain links TRBV4-1 with TRBJ2-1; TCRdb lists TRBD2, though no DNA is available to test this call. Looked up from germline, CDR1 is MGHRA and CDR2 is YSYEKL. CDR3 length: 16 residues. The CDR3 loop reads CASSQVLGTPFNEQFF.

V and J are TRBV6-5 and TRBJ2-6. Germline V gene data show CDR1 as MNHEY and CDR2 as SVGAGI. This CDR3 has 15 residues. CDR3 protein: CASSYRQAGANVLTF.

The chain couples TRBV15 to TRBJ2-7; TCRdb's assignment of TRBD1 cannot be checked, as there is no DNA. Germline V gives CDR1 LNHNV, CDR2 YYDKDF (reference sequence). The CDR3 runs to 15 residues. CDR3: CATSRFPRGGYEQYF.

J is TRBJ2-1 and V is TRBV29-1. Germline-derived CDR1 and CDR2 are SQVTM and ANQGSEA. The CDR3 loop spans 12 amino acids. CDR3 region: CSVEFGYNEQFF.

J is TRBJ1-5 and V is TRBV29-1. Germline CDR1 and CDR2: SQVTM and ANQGSEA. CDR3 length equals 14 residues. The CDR3 is CSVAGTNSNQPQHF.